The 9 T cell receptor beta chains below all came from one sample that was sequenced in a study of cytomegalovirus exposure and HLA in healthy donors. 13 Jbeta primers and 60 Vbeta primers were used for the PCR. Repertoires were generated with immunoSEQ multiplex PCR, while TCRdb's copy carries only in-frame clones and drops some. The table has under 250,000 clones, roughly 85% seen once. What was sequenced was PBMCs. Receptor source: a male donor in good health and CMV-seronegative.

In its sample, this clone was seen a few times. V is TRBV5-1 and J is TRBJ1-4; 9 bases line up with TRBD1. The CDR3 is 16 residues long. Germline values: CDR1 SGHRS, CDR2 YFSETQ. V trimming: 1 base; J trimming: 2 bases; junction bases outside the gene matches: 3. Here the CDR3 DNA reads TGCGCCAGCAGCTTGACAGGGGGCGGTACTAATGAAAAACTGTTTTTT. Translated, it gives CASSLTGGGTNEKLFF.

J is TRBJ2-5 and V is TRBV2; TRBD1 matches at 7 bases. The germline V gene has CDR1 SNHLY and CDR2 FYNNEI. The length of the CDR3 is 15 residues. The ends lost 4 bases at V and 5 bases at J; junction bases unmatched: 10. CDR3 nucleotides: TGTGCCAGCAGTGTTGAGGGGGCGTCCGGGGAGACCCAGTACTTC. This translates into CASSVEGASGETQYF.

The V and J genes are TRBV20-1 and TRBJ1-2; D is unclear. The V end was cut by 6 bases, the J end by 7 bases, with 12 bases between. Germline V lookup: CDR1 DFQATT, CDR2 SNEGSKA (reference sequence). The CDR3 is 11 residues long. The CDR3 DNA is TGCAGTGCCCCTCATGAGGGTGGCTACACCTTC. Translated, it gives CSAPHEGGYTF.

The chain employs TRBV27 and TRBJ2-6; D gene ambiguous. V was shortened by 5 bases and J by 4 bases, with 12 bases between the two germline ends. Germline CDR1 reads MNHEY; CDR2 reads SMNVEV (reference sequence). The CDR3 is 15 residues long. The CDR3 region is CASSPRVLGANVLTF. The CDR3 nucleotides are TGTGCCAGCAGTCCCCGGGTGCTAGGGGCCAACGTCCTGACTTTC.

The CDR3 loop reads CASSQDPRGRAYGYTF. CDR3 nucleotides: TGCGCCAGCAGCCAAGATCCCAGGGGGCGCGCCTATGGCTACACCTTC. This chain uses TRBV4-1 with TRBJ1-2; 8 nucleotides line up with TRBD1. CDR1 MGHRA and CDR2 YSYEKL come from the germline V gene. The CDR3 extends over 16 amino acids. V gave up 0 bases and J gave up 4 bases; unmatched junction bases: 7.

The CDR3 reads CASSSTRAGQYF. The CDR3 bases are TGTGCCAGCAGTTCTACGCGGGCGGGTCAGTACTTC. The rearrangement uses TRBV27 and TRBJ2-5, with D possibly matching TRBD2 (5 bases). The V and J ends lost 4 bases and 11 bases respectively, with 14 bases between them. Germline CDR1 and CDR2: MNHEY and SMNVEV (reference sequence). The CDR3 sequence is 12 residues long.

The chain carries TRBV29-1 and TRBJ2-5, with 14 bases identical to TRBD2. Germline assignment: CDR1 SQVTM and CDR2 ANQGSEA. The trim removed 4 bases at V and 5 bases at J, leaving 9 bases unmatched. CDR3 length: 16 amino acids. CDR3 residues: CSVAPGLAGVGETQYF. For the CDR3, the DNA is TGCAGCGTTGCGCCGGGACTAGCGGGAGTTGGGGAGACCCAGTACTTC.

The J gene is TRBJ2-5, the V gene TRBV5-1, with D perhaps TRBD1 (5 bases). Trimming took off 0 bases at V and 5 bases at J, with 11 bases between the two ends. Germline V gene data show CDR1 as SGHRS and CDR2 as YFSETQ. The length of the CDR3 is 14 residues. CDR3 nucleotides: TGCGCCAGCAGCTTGGCTGTGGGGCGGGAGACCCAGTACTTC. As protein: CASSLAVGRETQYF.

This sequence joins TRBV27 and TRBJ2-1; TRBD2 matches 7 bases. V was clipped by 5 bases and J by 0 bases; unmatched bases: 13. Germline loops: CDR1 MNHEY, CDR2 SMNVEV (reference sequence). The CDR3 has 18 residues. The CDR3 bases are TGTGCCAGCAGTCTGTCACGGGTCTCTAGCGGCTCCTACAATGAGCAGTTCTTC. Translated, it gives CASSLSRVSSGSYNEQFF.